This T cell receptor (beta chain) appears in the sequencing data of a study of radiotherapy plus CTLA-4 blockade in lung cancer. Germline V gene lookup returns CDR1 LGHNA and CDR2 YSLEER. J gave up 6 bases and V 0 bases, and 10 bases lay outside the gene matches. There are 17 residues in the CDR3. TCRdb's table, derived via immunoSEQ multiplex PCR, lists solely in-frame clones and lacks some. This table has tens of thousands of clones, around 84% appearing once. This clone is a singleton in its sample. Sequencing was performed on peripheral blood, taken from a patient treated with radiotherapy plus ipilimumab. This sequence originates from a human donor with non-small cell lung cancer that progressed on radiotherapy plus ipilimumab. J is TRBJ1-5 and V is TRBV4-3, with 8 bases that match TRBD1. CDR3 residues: CASSQDPLTGATQPQHF. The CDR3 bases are TGCGCCAGCAGCCAAGATCCCCTGACAGGGGCTACTCAGCCCCAGCATTTT.